Below, one TCR beta chain is given with its context. Per the study methods: Quantification of nucleated cells was approximated via reference gene primer amplification. Generated by immunoSEQ multiplex PCR, the TCRdb table keeps only in-frame clones and is missing some. V, J and clone size reflect that table, while D and trimming were determined from the DNA. Of approximately 160,000 clones in the sample, roughly 88% are singletons; the top ten hold around 1.2%. The data are from a study of blood T cell repertoires in COVID-19. Study-level background: Acute and convalescent COVID-19 samples came from the United States, Italy and Spain. Nucleic acid was either cDNA or gDNA, and it came from T cells, B-cell-depleted T cells, or PBMCs.

Trimming at V came to 3 bases and at J to 6 bases, leaving 5 bases not matched to a gene. Germline V lookup: CDR1 MGHRA, CDR2 YSYEKL. The CDR3 totals 15 residues. The receptor was derived from a man in his sixties who had recovered from COVID-19. The source material was peripheral blood. This chain connects TRBV4-1 to TRBJ1-6; 7 nucleotides line up with TRBD1. For the CDR3, the DNA is TGCGCCAGCAGCCATAGGCAGGGGGTTAATTCACCCCTCCACTTT. It yields the protein CASSHRQGVNSPLHF.